This T cell receptor (beta chain) was sequenced for a study of blood T cell repertoires in COVID-19. About the research overall: Some COVID-19 samples were acute and others convalescent; all came from the United States, Italy and Spain.

Data came from immunoSEQ multiplex PCR; TCRdb stores just in-frame clones and leaves some out. Among around 220,000 clones listed, about 85% were seen once. Germline values: CDR1 SGDLS, CDR2 YYNGEE. The CDR3 sequence is 16 residues long. V lost 4 bases, J lost 4 bases, and 9 bases stayed unmatched. The chain links TRBV9 to TRBJ2-1; 9 bases match TRBD2. The sample comprised peripheral blood. The clonotype comes from a man aged 30-40 years with active or convalescent COVID-19. CDR3 amino acids: CASSHGGAGGYNEQFF. The DNA for the CDR3 is TGTGCCAGCAGCCATGGCGGGGCGGGAGGGTACAATGAGCAGTTCTTC.